This TCR beta chain was identified during a study of blood T cell repertoires in COVID-19. Study at large: Specimens from acute and convalescent COVID-19 originated in the United States, Italy and Spain. From T cells, B-cell-depleted T cells, or PBMCs came the material, which was cDNA or gDNA.

Only a few counts were recorded for this clone. The germline V gene encodes CDR1 LGHNA and CDR2 YSLEER. The CDR3 extends over 16 amino acids. The germline V and J ends were trimmed by 1 base and 7 bases, with 14 bases remaining between them. Measured with immunoSEQ multiplex PCR; TCRdb has only the in-frame clones, and not every one. Of about 220,000 clones detected, around four fifths appear once; the ten largest clones hold 15% to 20%. This sequence originates from a man younger than 45 with active or convalescent COVID-19. The sequenced sample was peripheral blood. V and J are TRBV4-3 and TRBJ1-6, with D maybe TRBD1 (6 bases). CDR3 sequence reads: CASSQAPGDYNSPLHF. The CDR3 bases are TGCGCCAGCAGCCAAGCGCCAGGGGATTACAATTCACCCCTCCACTTT.